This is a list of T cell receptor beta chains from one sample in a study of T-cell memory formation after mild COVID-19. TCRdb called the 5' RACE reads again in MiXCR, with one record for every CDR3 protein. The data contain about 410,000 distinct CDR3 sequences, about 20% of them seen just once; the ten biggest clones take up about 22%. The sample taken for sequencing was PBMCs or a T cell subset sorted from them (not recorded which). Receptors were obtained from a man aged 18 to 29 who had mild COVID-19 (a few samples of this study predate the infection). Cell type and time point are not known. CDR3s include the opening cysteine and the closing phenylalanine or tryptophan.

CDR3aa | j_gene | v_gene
CSARDQLAGGTSTDTQYF | TRBJ2-3 | TRBV20-1
CASSSQPTQGNTEAFF | TRBJ1-1 | TRBV5-1
CASSQFQTGFGSPLHF | TRBJ1-6 | TRBV3-1
CASSLAVLGANVLTF | TRBJ2-6 | TRBV7-6
CASSVQDPNGELFF | TRBJ2-2 | TRBV5-1
CASSQDLAGDPDTQYF | TRBJ2-3 | TRBV4-3
CASSQGQSRSAFF | TRBJ1-1 | TRBV3-1
CASSLEVDYGYTF | TRBJ1-2 | TRBV12-3/TRBV12-4
CASSLASARSPLHF | TRBJ1-6 | TRBV7-2
CASSLGTGQGTYNEQFF | TRBJ2-1 | TRBV7-6
CATSDPGQLANTQYF | TRBJ2-3 | TRBV24-1
CASSFAGGYTEAFF | TRBJ1-1 | TRBV5-6
CASSPRQGGIYGYTF | TRBJ1-2 | TRBV9
CASSPPGGYSSTDTQYF | TRBJ2-3 | TRBV6-5
CASSLRAGGSTDTQYF | TRBJ2-3 | TRBV7-3
CASSYLGLAGGGNEQFF | TRBJ2-1 | TRBV6-5
CASSLEPPRLGTGELFF | TRBJ2-2 | TRBV7-6
CASSYSRQGREKLFF | TRBJ1-4 | TRBV6-5
CASSVTTSGSQETQYF | - | TRBV9
CASSAGDNQPQHF | TRBJ1-5 | TRBV9
CSAGGGADYGYTF | TRBJ1-2 | TRBV20-1
CSARESVNEQFF | TRBJ2-1 | TRBV20-1
CASNLLAGHAEETQYF | TRBJ2-5 | TRBV23-1
CASSLVAGLTDTQYF | TRBJ2-3 | TRBV7-3
CSSLTGDHYGYTF | TRBJ1-2 | TRBV29-1
CASSARQRNYGYTF | TRBJ1-2 | TRBV12-3/TRBV12-4
CASSFLQNTGELFF | TRBJ2-2 | TRBV28
CASSPQGARTYGYTF | TRBJ1-2 | TRBV4-1
CASSDLGERAPITKETQYF | TRBJ2-5 | TRBV4-3
CASRDNRVGSNQPQHF | TRBJ1-5 | TRBV12-3/TRBV12-4
CASSQGPRTQETQYF | TRBJ2-5 | TRBV4-1
CASGTGGGNTIYF | TRBJ1-3 | TRBV10-3